This T cell receptor beta chain derives from a study of human T cells and chemical hapten exposure. Findings of the study overall: TCRs exceeding a frequency of 1 in 1000 stayed unchanged under DPC sensitization.

Germline assignment: CDR1 SEHNR and CDR2 FQNEAQ (reference sequence). The CDR3 consists of 14 residues. V was trimmed by 5 bases and J by 2 bases, leaving 12 bases between them. For this clonotype: The antigen is undetermined.

Individual cDNA molecules (in the library) carried attached unique molecular identifiers. TCRdb reanalysed the RACE reads using MiXCR and keeps one entry per CDR3 protein. The data show about 100,000 distinct CDR3 sequences, roughly 10% seen once. Time point described: patch test 1, 2 weeks after DPC sensitization. The treatment was: therapeutic diphenylcyclopropenone sensitization with weekly scalp DPC. Unfractionated whole blood was the source from which total RNA was extracted. The receptor's source is a man aged 35 to 55 with alopecia areata. Some clones in this sample may be carry-over from other donors' samples. The chain recombines TRBV7-9 with TRBJ2-5; a weak D match, TRBD1 (6 bases). The source material was whole blood, sampled in connection with sensitization to the hapten diphenylcyclopropenone (DPC). The CDR3 sequence is CASSRRTEQETQYF. CDR3 sequence (DNA): TGTGCCAGCAGCAGACGGACAGAACAAGAGACCCAGTACTTC.